Listed below are T cell receptor beta chains from one sample, sequenced in a study of graft-versus-host responses after intestinal transplantation. These receptors have no identified antigens. Some clones are missing from TCRdb's copy, which holds only in-frame ones; the method was immunoSEQ multiplex PCR. This table has approximately 77,000 clones, roughly nine tenths appearing once. The sequenced sample was unstimulated CD4+ T cells sorted from spleen or lymph node cells, obtained before intestinal transplant. These receptors all come from a human donor who received an intestinal transplant. The CDR3 runs from the conserved cysteine through the conserved F or W.

j_call,v_call,cdr3_aa
TRBJ2-1,TRBV7-2,CASSSGTSGRGPYNEQFF
TRBJ1-2,TRBV27,CASRPGTGASRGGYTF
TRBJ1-6,TRBV6-5,CASSLDRATNSPLHF
TRBJ2-2,TRBV9,CASSPSGRANTGELFF
TRBJ2-5,TRBV7-2,CASSSPFPGQGITETQYF
TRBJ1-2,TRBV25-1,CASSNTGGGYYGYTF
TRBJ1-4,TRBV2,CASRRDSLNEKLFF
TRBJ2-5,TRBV27,CASSQRSSRAETQYF
TRBJ1-1,TRBV5-4,CASSLERVNTEAFF
TRBJ1-5,TRBV6-1,CASRGQPNQPQHF
TRBJ2-1,TRBV28,CASRMGDRVRNEQFF
TRBJ2-7,TRBV7-3,CASSFKTQGSPARLSYEQYF
TRBJ1-1,TRBV4-1,CASRITAGRTEAFF
TRBJ1-5,TRBV6-5,CASSLTENSNQPQHF
TRBJ1-6,TRBV9,CASSAAGAYNSPLHF
TRBJ2-7,TRBV29-1,CSYRQGPNEQYF
TRBJ2-6,TRBV18,CASSPIGTGSSGANVLTF
TRBJ2-2,TRBV7-2,CASSTRDSYTGELFF
TRBJ2-5,TRBV7-6,CASSLSLRDRGPKTQYF
TRBJ1-3,TRBV7-9,CASSIRQGLGNTIYF
TRBJ1-1,TRBV5-1,CASSLGQVDTEAFF
TRBJ1-1,TRBV2,CASSEPYGTGVRAFF
TRBJ2-1,TRBV7-8,CASSPVGGGYNEQFF
TRBJ1-5,TRBV5-1,CASSSTGDSNQPQHF
TRBJ1-2,TRBV2,CASREWGGPDGYTF
TRBJ2-3,TRBV27,CASSLVGSWSTDTQYF
TRBJ2-7,TRBV6-5,CASSPPGQKYEQYF
TRBJ2-6,TRBV19,CASSIRFGGQGSGANVLTF
TRBJ1-4,TRBV27,CASSSFWSRANEKLFF
TRBJ2-3,TRBV29-1,CSVELAGLQYF
TRBJ2-3,TRBV27,CASRWTGERTDTQYF
TRBJ1-4,TRBV30,CAWSPGVEKLFF
TRBJ2-3,TRBV9,CASSVVAGGQLRDTQYF
TRBJ1-3,TRBV4-1,CASSAGPGNTIYF
TRBJ1-1,TRBV5-4,CASSKTGEGEAFF
TRBJ1-2,TRBV30,CARTDTVLYGYTF
TRBJ2-1,TRBV28,CASSSRTTLGHEQFF
TRBJ2-3,TRBV10-2,CASSVTGTDTQYF
TRBJ1-4,TRBV29-1,CSVAEGLGREKLFF
TRBJ2-2,TRBV28,CASSFSGNGNTGELFF
TRBJ1-1,TRBV7-9,CASSFSRGMDLNTEAFF
TRBJ1-2,TRBV6-5,CASSYRENYGYTF
TRBJ1-3,TRBV28,CASSDTGARDTIYF
TRBJ1-2,TRBV7-9,CASSTLGQLVNYGYTF
TRBJ2-1,TRBV6-5,CASSRYTSGRAEQFF
TRBJ2-2,TRBV30,CAWSRETRNGELFF
TRBJ2-5,TRBV14,CASSRIGQETQYF